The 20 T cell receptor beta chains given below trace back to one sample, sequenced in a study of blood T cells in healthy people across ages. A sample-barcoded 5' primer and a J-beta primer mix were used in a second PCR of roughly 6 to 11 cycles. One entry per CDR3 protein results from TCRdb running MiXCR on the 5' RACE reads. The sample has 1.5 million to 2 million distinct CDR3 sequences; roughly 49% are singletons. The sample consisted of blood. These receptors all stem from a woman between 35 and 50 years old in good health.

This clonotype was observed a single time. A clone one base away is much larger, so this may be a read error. The CDR3 DNA sequence: TGTGCCAGCTCTCCTACCGGGACAGGGGGGAACAATGAGCAGTTCTTC. Its protein product is CASSPTGTGGNNEQFF. The chain couples TRBV18 to TRBJ2-1; 11 bases are a match to TRBD1. This CDR3 comprises 16 residues. V shed 6 bases, J shed 5 bases, and the junction held 9 bases outside the gene matches. Germline V gene lookup returns CDR1 KGHSH and CDR2 LQKENI. The entire variable domain, with the rest obtained from reference TRBV18 and TRBJ2-1, is as follows: NAGVMQNPRHLVRRRGQEARLRCSPMKGHSHVYWYRQLPEEGLKFMVYLQKENIIDESGMPKERFSAEFPKEGPSILRIQQVVRGDSAAYFCASSPTGTGGNNEQFFGPGTRLTVL.

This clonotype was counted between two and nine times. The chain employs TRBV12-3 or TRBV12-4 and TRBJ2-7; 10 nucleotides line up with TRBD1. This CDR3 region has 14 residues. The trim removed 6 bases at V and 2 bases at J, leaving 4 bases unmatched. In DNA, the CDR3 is TGTGCCAGCAGGAGGGACAGGGGCCCCTACGAGCAGTACTTC. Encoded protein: CASRRDRGPYEQYF.

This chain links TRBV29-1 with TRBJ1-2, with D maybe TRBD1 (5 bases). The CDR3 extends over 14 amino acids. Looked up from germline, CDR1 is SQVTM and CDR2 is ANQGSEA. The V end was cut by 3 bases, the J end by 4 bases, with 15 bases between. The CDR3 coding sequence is TGCAGCGTTGATTTATCGAGGGGAGGCTATGGCTACACCTTC. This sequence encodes CSVDLSRGGYGYTF.

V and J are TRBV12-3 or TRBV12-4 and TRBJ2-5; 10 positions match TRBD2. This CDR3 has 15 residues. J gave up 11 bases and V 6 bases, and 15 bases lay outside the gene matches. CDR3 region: CASRRAGGPLSEQYF. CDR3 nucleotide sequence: TGTGCCAGCAGGAGAGCGGGGGGGCCTCTCAGTGAACAGTACTTC.

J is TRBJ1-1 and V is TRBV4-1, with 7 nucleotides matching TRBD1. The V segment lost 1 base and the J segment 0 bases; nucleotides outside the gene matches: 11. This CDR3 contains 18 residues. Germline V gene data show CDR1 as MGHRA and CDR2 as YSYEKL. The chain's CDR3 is CASSQGDRDLLMNTEAFF. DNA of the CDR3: TGCGCCAGCAGCCAAGGGGACAGAGACCTTCTAATGAACACTGAAGCTTTCTTT.

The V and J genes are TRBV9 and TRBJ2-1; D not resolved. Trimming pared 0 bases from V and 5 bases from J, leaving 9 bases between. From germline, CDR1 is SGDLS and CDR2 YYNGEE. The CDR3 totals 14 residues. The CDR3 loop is CASSVVALNNEQFF. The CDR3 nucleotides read TGTGCCAGCAGCGTAGTGGCTTTAAACAATGAGCAGTTCTTC.

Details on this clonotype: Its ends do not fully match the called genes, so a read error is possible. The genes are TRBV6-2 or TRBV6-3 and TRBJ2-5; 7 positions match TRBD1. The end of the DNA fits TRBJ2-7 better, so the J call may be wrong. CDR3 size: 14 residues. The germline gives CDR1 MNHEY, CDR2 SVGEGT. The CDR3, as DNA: TGTGCCGGCAGTTATGGGACAGTGTTCTACGAGCAGTACTTC. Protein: CAGSYGTVFYEQYF.

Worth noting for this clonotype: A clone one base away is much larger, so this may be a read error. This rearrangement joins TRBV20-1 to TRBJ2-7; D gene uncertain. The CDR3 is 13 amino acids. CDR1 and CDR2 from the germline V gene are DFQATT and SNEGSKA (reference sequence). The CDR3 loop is CGARDIGSYEQYF. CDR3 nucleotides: TGCGGTGCTAGAGATATCGGCTCCTACGAGCAGTACTTC.

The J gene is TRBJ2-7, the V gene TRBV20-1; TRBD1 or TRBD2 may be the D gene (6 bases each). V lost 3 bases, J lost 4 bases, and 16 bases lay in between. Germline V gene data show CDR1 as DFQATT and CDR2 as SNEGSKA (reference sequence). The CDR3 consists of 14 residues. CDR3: CSARDGGTTYEQYF. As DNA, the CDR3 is TGCAGTGCTAGGGACGGGGGCACTACTTACGAGCAGTACTTC.

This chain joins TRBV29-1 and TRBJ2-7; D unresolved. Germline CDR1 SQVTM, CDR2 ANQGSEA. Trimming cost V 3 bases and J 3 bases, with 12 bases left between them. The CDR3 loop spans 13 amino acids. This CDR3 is CSVEGVVGYEQYF. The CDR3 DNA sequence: TGCAGCGTTGAGGGCGTAGTGGGCTACGAGCAGTACTTC.

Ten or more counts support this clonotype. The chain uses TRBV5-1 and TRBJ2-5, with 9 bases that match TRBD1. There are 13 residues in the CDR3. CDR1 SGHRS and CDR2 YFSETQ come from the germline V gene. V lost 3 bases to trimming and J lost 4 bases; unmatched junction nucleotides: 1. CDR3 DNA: TGCGCCAGCAGCTGGGGACAGGGAGAGACCCAGTACTTC. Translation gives CASSWGQGETQYF.

The CDR3 sequence is CASSAHPGIQPQHF. In DNA form, the CDR3 reads TGTGCCAGCAGCGCACATCCGGGAATTCAGCCCCAGCATTTT. V and J are TRBV7-9 and TRBJ1-5; D unresolved. This CDR3 spans 14 amino acids. CDR1 and CDR2 from the germline V gene are SEHNR and FQNEAQ (reference sequence). Trimming left V 5 bases short and J 6 bases short, with 14 bases between.

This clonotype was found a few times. The CDR3 loop is CSAPLRDHTQYF. DNA for the CDR3: TGCAGTGCCCCTCTCAGGGACCATACGCAGTATTTT. The rearrangement uses TRBV20-1 and TRBJ2-3; D possibly uses TRBD1 or TRBD2 (5 bases each). Trimming took 6 bases from V and 7 from J, leaving 14 bases between them. The CDR3 has 12 residues. Germline V CDR1 and CDR2: DFQATT, SNEGSKA (reference sequence).

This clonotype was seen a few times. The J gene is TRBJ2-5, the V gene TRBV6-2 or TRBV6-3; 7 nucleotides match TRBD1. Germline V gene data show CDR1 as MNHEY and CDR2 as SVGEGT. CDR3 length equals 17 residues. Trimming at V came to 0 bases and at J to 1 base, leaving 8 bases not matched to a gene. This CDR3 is CASSYSPRAGGQETQYF. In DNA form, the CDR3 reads TGTGCCAGCAGTTACTCCCCCAGGGCAGGGGGCCAAGAGACCCAGTACTTC.

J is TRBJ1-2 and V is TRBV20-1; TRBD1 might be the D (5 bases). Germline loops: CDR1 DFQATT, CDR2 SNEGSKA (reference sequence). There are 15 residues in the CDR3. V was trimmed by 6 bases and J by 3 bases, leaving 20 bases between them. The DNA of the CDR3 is TGCAGTGCCCCCGGTGGGGCTAGGAGCGACTATGGCTACACCTTC. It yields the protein CSAPGGARSDYGYTF.

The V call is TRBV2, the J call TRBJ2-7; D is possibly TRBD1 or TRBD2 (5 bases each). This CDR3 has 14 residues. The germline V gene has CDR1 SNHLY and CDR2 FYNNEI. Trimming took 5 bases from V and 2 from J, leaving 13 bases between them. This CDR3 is CASSNEGRAYEQYF. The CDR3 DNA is TGTGCCAGCAGTAACGAGGGACGGGCCTACGAGCAGTACTTC.

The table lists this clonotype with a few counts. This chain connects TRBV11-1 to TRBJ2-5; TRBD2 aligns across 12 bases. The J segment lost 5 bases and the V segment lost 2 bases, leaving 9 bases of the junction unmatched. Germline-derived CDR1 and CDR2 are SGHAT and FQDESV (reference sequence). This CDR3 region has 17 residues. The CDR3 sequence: CASSLRTSGANRETQYF. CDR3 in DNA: TGTGCCAGCAGCTTAAGGACTAGCGGGGCCAATCGGGAGACCCAGTACTTC.

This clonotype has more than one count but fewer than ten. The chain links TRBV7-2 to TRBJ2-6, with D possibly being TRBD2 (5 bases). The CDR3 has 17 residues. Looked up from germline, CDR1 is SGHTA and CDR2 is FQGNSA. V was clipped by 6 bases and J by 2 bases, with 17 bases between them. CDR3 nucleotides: TGTGCCAGCAGACCGAGGACTGCTAGAGCTGGGGCCAACGTCCTGACTTTC. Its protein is CASRPRTARAGANVLTF. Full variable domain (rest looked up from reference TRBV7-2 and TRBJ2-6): GAGVSQSPSNKVTEKGKDVELRCDPISGHTALYWYRQSLGQGLEFLIYFQGNSAPDKSGLPSDRFSAERTGGSVSTLTIQRTQQEDSAVYLCASRPRTARAGANVLTFGAGSRLTVL.

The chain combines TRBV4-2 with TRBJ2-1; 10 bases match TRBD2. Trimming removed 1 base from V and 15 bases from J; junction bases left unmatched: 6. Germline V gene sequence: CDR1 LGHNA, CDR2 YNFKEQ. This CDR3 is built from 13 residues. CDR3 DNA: TGTGCCAGCAGCCAAGTTATAGCGGGGGGCGGGTTCTTC. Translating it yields CASSQVIAGGGFF.

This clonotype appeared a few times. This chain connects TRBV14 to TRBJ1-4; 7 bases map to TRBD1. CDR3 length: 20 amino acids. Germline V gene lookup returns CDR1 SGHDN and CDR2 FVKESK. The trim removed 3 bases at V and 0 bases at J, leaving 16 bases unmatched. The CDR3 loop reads CASSQLDTGQDPATNEKLFF. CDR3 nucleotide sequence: TGTGCCAGCAGCCAGCTGGATACCGGACAGGACCCTGCAACTAATGAAAAACTGTTTTTT.